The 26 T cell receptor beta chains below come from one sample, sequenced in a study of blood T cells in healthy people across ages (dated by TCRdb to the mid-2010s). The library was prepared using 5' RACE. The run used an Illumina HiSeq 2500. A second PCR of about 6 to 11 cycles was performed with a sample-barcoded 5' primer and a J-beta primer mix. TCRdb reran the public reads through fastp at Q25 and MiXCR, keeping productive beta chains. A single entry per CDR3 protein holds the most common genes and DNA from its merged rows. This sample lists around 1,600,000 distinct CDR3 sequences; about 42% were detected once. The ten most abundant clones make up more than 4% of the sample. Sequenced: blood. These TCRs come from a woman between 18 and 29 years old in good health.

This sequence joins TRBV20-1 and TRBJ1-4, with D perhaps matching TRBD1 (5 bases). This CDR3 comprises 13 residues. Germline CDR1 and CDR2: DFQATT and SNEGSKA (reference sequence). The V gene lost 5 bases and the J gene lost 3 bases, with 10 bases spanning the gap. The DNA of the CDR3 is TGCAGTGCTCCCAGACAGTCTAATGAAAAACTGTTTTTT. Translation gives CSAPRQSNEKLFF.

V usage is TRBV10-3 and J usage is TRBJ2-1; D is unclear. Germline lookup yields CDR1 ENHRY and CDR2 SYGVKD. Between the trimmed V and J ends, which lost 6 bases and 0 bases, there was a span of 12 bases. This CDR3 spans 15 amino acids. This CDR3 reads CAISGGSTSYNEQFF. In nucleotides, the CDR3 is TGTGCCATCAGCGGCGGATCTACCTCCTACAATGAGCAGTTCTTC.

CDR3 residues: CASSLPGAQETQYF. The CDR3, as DNA: TGTGCCAGCAGCCTCCCGGGAGCACAAGAGACCCAGTACTTC. V gene TRBV6-5 combines with J gene TRBJ2-5; D is possibly TRBD2 (6 bases). V gave up 6 bases and J gave up 2 bases, with 13 bases separating them. This CDR3 is built from 14 residues. The V gene's germline CDR1 is MNHEY and CDR2 SVGAGI.

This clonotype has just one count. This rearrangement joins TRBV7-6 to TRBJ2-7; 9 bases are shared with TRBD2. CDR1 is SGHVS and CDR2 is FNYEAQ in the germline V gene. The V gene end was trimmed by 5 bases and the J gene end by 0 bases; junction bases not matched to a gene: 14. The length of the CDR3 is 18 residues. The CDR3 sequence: CASSPAPHLAGDSYEQYF. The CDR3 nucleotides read TGTGCCAGCAGCCCCGCTCCTCACTTAGCGGGAGACTCCTACGAGCAGTACTTC.

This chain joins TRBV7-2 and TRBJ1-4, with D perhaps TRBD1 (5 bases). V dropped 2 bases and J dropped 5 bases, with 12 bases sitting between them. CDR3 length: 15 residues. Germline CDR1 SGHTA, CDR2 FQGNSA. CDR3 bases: TGTGCCAGCAGCTTAATTCTTGGGGGAAATGAAAAACTGTTTTTT. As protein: CASSLILGGNEKLFF.

CDR3 nucleotides: TGTGCCAGCAGTGCGCCAGCTCAAGAGACCCAGTACTTC. Translated, it gives CASSAPAQETQYF. The chain has TRBV25-1 and TRBJ2-5; unclear D gene. The germline V gene encodes CDR1 MGHDK and CDR2 SYGVNS. This CDR3 comprises 13 residues. V lost 4 bases, J lost 2 bases, and 8 bases lay in between.

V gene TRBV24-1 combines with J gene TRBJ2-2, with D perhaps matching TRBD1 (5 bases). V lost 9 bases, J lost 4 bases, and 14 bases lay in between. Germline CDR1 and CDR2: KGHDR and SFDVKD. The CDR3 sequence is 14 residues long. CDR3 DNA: TGTGCCACCGCCGCTACAGGCATCACCGGGGAGCTGTTTTTT. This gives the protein CATAATGITGELFF.

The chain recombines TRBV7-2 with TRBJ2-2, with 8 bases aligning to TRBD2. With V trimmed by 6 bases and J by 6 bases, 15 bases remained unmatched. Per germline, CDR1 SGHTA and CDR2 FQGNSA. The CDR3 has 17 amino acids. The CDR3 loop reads CASRGPGGRIRSGELFF. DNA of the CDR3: TGTGCCAGCAGGGGTCCGGGCGGGAGGATTAGGTCCGGGGAGCTGTTTTTT.

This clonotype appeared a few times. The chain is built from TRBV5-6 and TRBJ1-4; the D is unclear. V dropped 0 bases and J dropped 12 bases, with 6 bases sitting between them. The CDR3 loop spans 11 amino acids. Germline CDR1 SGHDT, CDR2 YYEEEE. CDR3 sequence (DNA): TGTGCCAGCAGCTTGGGGGCCGAACTGTTTTTT. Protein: CASSLGAELFF.

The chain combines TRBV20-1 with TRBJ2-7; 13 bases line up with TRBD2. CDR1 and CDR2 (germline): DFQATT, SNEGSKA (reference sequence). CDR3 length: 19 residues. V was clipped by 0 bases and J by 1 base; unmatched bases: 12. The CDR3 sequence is CSAREEGLAGARFSYEQYF. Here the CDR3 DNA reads TGCAGTGCTAGAGAGGAAGGACTAGCGGGAGCCCGGTTTTCCTACGAGCAGTACTTC.

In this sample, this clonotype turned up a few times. CDR3 loop: CASSEGAMYYGYTF. CDR3 DNA: TGTGCCAGCAGTGAGGGGGCAATGTACTATGGCTACACCTTC. The V call is TRBV6-1, the J call TRBJ1-2, with D possibly TRBD1 on 6 matching bases. The CDR3 sequence is 14 residues long. From germline, CDR1 is MNHNS and CDR2 SASEGT. V was trimmed by 3 bases and J by 3 bases, leaving 11 bases between them.

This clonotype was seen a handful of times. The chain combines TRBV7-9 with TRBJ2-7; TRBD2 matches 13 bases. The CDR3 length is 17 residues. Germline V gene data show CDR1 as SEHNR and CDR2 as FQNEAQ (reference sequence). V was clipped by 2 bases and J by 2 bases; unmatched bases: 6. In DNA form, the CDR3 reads TGTGCCAGCAGCTTATCTGTCGGGACTAGCGGGGCCTACGAGCAGTACTTC. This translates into CASSLSVGTSGAYEQYF.

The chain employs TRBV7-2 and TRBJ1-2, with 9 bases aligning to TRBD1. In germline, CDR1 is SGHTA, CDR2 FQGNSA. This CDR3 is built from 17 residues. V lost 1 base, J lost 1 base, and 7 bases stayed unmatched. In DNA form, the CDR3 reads TGTGCCAGCAGCTTAGACCCGGGACAGGGCCGTAACTATGGCTACACCTTC. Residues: CASSLDPGQGRNYGYTF.

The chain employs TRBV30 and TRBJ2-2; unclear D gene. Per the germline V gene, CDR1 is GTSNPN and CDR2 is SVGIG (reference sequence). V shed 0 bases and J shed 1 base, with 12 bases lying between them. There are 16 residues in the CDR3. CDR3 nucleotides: TGTGCCTGGAGTGTAAAGGGCAGGAAGAACACCGGGGAGCTGTTTTTT. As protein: CAWSVKGRKNTGELFF.

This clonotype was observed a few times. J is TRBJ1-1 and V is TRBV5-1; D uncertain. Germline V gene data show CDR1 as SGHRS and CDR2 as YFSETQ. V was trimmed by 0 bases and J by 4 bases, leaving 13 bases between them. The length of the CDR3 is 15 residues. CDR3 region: CASSLAGRLGTEAFF. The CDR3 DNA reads TGCGCCAGCAGCTTGGCTGGGAGGTTGGGCACTGAAGCTTTCTTT.

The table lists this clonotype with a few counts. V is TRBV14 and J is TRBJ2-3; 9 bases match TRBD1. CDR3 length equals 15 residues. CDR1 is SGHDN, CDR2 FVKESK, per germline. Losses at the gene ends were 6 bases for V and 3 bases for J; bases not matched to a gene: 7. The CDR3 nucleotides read TGTGCCAGCAGTCTCCAGGGGACAGGGACAGATACGCAGTATTTT. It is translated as CASSLQGTGTDTQYF.

CDR3 protein: CASLEYLFNREQYF. The CDR3 DNA is TGTGCCAGTCTAGAATACCTTTTCAACAGGGAGCAGTACTTC. This chain links TRBV2 with TRBJ2-5; D perhaps matches TRBD1 (6 bases). The CDR3 totals 14 residues. Germline values: CDR1 SNHLY, CDR2 FYNNEI. Trimming left V 9 bases short and J 11 bases short, with 25 bases between.

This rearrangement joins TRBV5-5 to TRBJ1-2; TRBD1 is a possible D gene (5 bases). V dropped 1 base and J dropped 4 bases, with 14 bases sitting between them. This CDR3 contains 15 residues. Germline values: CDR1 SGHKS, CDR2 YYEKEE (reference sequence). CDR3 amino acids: CASSLIGGVVYGYTF. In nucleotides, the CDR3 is TGTGCCAGCAGCTTGATCGGGGGGGTTGTCTATGGCTACACCTTC.

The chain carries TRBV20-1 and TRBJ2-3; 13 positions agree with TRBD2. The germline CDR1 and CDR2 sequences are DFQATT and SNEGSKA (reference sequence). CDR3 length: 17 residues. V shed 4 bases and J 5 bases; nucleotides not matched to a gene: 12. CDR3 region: CSANHPGLAGSKDTQYF. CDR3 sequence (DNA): TGCAGTGCTAACCATCCGGGACTAGCGGGGTCCAAAGATACGCAGTATTTT.

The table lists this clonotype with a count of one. The DNA for the CDR3 is TGTGCCAGCAGTTTATACGAGTACAATGAGCAGTACTTC. It translates to CASSLYEYNEQYF. The V call is TRBV27, the J call TRBJ2-5; D unclear. The ends were cut back, 1 base at V and 11 bases at J, with 14 bases in the middle. CDR1 is MNHEY, CDR2 SMNVEV, per germline (reference sequence). CDR3 length: 13 amino acids.

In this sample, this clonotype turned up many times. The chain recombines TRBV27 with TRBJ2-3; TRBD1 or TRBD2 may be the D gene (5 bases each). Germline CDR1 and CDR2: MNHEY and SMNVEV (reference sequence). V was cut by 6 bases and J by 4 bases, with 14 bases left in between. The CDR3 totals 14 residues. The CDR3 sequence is CASSSRGTADTQYF. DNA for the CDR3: TGTGCCAGCAGCTCTAGAGGGACGGCAGATACGCAGTATTTT.

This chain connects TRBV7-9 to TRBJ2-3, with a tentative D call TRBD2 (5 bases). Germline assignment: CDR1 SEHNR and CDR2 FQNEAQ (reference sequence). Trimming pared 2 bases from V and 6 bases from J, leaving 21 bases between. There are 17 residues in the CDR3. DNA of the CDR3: TGTGCCAGCAGCTTAATCGGTCGGCGGGTCCATTTGGATACGCAGTATTTT. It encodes CASSLIGRRVHLDTQYF.

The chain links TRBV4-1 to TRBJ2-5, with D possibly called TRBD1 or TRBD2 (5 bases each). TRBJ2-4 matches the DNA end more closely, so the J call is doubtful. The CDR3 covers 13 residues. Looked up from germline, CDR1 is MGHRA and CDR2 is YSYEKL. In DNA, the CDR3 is TGCGCCAGCAGCCTAGGGGACGGGAACATTCAGTACTTC. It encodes CASSLGDGNIQYF.

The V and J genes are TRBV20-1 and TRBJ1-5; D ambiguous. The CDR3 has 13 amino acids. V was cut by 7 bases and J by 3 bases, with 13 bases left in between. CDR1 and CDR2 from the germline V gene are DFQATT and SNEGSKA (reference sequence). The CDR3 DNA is TGCAGTGGCCTAAAGGGCAACAATCAGCCCCAGCATTTT. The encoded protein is CSGLKGNNQPQHF.

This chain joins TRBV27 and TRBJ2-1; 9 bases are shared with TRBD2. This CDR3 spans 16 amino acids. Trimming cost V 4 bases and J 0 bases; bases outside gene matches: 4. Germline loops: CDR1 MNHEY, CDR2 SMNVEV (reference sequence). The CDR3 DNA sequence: TGTGCCAGCAGTTCAGCGGGGGGACTCTCCTACAATGAGCAGTTCTTC. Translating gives CASSSAGGLSYNEQFF.

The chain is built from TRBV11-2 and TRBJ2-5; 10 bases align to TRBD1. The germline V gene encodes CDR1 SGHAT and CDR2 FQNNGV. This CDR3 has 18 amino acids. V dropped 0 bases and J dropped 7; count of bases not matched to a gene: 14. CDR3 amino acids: CASSLDQDGSGQGGTQYF. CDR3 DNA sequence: TGTGCCAGCAGCTTAGATCAAGATGGTAGCGGACAGGGGGGGACCCAGTACTTC.